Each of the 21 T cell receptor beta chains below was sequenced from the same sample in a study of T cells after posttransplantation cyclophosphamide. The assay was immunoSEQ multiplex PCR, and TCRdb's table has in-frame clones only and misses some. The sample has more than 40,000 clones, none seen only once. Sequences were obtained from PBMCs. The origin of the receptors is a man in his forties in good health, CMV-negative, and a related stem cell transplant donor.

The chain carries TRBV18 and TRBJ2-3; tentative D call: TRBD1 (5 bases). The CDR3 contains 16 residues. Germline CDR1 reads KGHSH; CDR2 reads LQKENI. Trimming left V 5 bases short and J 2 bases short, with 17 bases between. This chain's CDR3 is CASSYQGLGHTDTQYF. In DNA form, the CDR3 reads TGTGCCAGCTCATATCAGGGTTTGGGGCACACAGATACGCAGTATTTT. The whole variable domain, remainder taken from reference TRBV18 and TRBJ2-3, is NAGVMQNPRHLVRRRGQEARLRCSPMKGHSHVYWYRQLPEEGLKFMVYLQKENIIDESGMPKERFSAEFPKEGPSILRIQQVVRGDSAAYFCASSYQGLGHTDTQYFGPGTRLTVL.

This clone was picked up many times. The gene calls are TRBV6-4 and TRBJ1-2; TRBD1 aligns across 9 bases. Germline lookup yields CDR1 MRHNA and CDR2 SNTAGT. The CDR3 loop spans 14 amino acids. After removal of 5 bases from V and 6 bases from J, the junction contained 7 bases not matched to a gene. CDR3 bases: TGTGCCAGCAGTCTCAGGACAGGGGAGGATGGCTACACCTTC. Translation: CASSLRTGEDGYTF.

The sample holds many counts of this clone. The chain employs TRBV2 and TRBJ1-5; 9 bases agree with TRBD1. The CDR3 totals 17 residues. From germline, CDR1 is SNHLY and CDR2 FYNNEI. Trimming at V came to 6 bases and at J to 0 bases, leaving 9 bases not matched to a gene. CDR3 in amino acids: CASSAPTGGNSNQPQHF. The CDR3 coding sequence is TGTGCCAGCAGCGCTCCTACAGGGGGCAATAGCAATCAGCCCCAGCATTTT.

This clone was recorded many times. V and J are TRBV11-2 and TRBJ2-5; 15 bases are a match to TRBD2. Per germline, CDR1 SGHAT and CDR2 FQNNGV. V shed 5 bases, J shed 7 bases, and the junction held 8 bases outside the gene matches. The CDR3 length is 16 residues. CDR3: CASSNGLAGGGGTQYF. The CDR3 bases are TGTGCCAGCAGCAACGGACTAGCGGGAGGGGGGGGGACCCAGTACTTC.

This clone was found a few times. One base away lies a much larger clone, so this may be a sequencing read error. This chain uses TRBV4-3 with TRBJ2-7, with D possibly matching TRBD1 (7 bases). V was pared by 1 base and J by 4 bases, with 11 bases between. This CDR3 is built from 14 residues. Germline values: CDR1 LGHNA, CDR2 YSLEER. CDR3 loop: CASSQATGRYEQYF. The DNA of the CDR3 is TGCGCCAGCAGCCAAGCGACAGGGAGGTACGAGCAGTACTTC.

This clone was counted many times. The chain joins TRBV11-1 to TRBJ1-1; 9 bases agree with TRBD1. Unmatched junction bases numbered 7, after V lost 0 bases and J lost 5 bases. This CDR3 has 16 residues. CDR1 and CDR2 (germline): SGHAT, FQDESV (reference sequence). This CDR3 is CASSLAQQGARTEAFF. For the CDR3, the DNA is TGTGCCAGCAGCTTAGCTCAACAGGGGGCCCGAACTGAAGCTTTCTTT. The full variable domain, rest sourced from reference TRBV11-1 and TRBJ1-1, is EAEVAQSPRYKITEKSQAVAFWCDPISGHATLYWYRQILGQGPELLVQFQDESVVDDSQLPKDRFSAERLKGVDSTLKIQPAELGDSAMYLCASSLAQQGARTEAFFGQGTRLTVV.

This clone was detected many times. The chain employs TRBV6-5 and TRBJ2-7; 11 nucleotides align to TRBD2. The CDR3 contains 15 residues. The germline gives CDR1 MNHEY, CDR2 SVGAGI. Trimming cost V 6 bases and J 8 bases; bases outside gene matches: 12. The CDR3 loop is CASSLTTGLAVKQYF. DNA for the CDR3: TGTGCCAGCAGCCTAACCACGGGACTAGCGGTTAAGCAGTACTTC.

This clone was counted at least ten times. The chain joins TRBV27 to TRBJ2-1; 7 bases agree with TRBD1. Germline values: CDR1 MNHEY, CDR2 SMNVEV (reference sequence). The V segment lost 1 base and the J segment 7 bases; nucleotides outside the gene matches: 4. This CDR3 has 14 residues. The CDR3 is CASSLLGTANEQFF. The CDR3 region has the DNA TGTGCCAGCAGTTTATTAGGGACAGCAAATGAGCAGTTCTTC.

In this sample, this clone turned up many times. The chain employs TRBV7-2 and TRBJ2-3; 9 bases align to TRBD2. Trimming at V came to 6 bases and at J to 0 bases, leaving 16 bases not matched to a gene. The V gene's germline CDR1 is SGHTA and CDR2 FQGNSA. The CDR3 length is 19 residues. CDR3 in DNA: TGTGCCAGCAGTTCGAGGGGTAGCGGGGGAAGCACTAGCACAGATACGCAGTATTTT. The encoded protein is CASSSRGSGGSTSTDTQYF.

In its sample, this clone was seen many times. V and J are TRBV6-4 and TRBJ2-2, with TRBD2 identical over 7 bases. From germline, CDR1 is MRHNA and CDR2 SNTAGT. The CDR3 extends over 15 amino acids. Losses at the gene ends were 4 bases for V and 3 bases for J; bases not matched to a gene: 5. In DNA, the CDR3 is TGTGCCAGCAGTGCATTGGGGAGGGACACCGGGGAGCTGTTTTTT. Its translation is CASSALGRDTGELFF.

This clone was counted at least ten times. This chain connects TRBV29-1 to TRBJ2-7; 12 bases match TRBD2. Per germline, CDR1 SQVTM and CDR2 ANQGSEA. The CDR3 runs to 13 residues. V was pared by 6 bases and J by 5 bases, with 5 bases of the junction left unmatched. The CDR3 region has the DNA TGCAGCGTGGCGACTAGCGGGAGTAACGAGCAGTACTTC. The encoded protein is CSVATSGSNEQYF.

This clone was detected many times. The CDR3 nucleotides read TGTGCCAGCAGCCGGACAGGTTATTCCTACGAGCAGTACTTC. It codes for CASSRTGYSYEQYF. The chain employs TRBV27 and TRBJ2-7, with 7 bases identical to TRBD1. Germline V gene sequence: CDR1 MNHEY, CDR2 SMNVEV (reference sequence). The V segment lost 6 bases and the J segment 1 base; nucleotides outside the gene matches: 6. The CDR3 is made up of 14 amino acids.

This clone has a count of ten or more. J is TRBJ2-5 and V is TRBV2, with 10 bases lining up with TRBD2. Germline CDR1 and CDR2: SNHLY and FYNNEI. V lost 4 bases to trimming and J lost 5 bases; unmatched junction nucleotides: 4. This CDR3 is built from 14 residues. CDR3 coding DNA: TGTGCCAGCAGTGGCCTAGCGGGAGTCGAGACCCAGTACTTC. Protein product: CASSGLAGVETQYF.

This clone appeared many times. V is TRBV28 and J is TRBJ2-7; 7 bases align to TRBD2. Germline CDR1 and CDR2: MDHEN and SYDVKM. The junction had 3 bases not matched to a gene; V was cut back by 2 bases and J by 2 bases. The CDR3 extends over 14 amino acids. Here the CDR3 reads CASSLPSGAYEQYF. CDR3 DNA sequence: TGTGCCAGCAGTTTACCCAGCGGGGCCTACGAGCAGTACTTC. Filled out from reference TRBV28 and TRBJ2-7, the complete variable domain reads DVKVTQSSRYLVKRTGEKVFLECVQDMDHENMFWYRQDPGLGLRLIYFSYDVKMKEKGDIPEGYSVSREKKERFSLILESASTNQTSMYLCASSLPSGAYEQYFGPGTRLTVT.

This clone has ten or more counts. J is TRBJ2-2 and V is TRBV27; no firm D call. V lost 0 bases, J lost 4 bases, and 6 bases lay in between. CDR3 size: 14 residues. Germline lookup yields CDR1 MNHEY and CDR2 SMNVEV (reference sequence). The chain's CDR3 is CASSLSPGTGELFF. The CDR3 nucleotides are TGTGCCAGCAGTTTATCCCCCGGCACCGGGGAGCTGTTTTTT.

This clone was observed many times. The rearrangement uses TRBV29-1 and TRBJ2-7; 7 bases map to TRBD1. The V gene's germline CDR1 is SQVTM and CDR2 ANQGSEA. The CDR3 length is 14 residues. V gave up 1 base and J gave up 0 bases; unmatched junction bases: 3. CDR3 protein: CSVEAQGDSYEQYF. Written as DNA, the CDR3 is TGCAGCGTTGAAGCTCAGGGGGACTCCTACGAGCAGTACTTC.

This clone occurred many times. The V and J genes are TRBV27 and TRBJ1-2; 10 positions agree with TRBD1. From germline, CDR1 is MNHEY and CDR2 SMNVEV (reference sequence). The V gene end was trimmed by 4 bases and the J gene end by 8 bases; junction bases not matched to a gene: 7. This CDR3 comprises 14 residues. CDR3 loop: CASSSWDRGEGYTF. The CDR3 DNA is TGTGCCAGCAGTTCTTGGGACAGGGGAGAAGGCTACACCTTC.

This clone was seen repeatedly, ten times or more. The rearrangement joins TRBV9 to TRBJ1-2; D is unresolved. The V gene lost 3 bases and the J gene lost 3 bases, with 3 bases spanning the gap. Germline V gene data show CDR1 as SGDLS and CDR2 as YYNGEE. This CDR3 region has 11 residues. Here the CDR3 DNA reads TGTGCCAGCAGCGCTTACTATGGCTACACCTTC. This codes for CASSAYYGYTF.

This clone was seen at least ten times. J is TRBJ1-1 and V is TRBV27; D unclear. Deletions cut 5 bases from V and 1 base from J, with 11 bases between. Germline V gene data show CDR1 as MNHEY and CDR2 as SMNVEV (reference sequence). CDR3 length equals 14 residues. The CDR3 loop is CASSLGVRNTEAFF. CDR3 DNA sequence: TGTGCCAGCAGTCTCGGTGTGCGGAACACTGAAGCTTTCTTT.

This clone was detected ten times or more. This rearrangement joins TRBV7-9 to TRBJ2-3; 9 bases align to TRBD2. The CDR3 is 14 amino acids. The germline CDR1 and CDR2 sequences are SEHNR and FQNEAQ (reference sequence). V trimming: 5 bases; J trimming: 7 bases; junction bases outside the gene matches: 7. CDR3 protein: CASSQGTSSHTQYF. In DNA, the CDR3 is TGTGCCAGCAGCCAAGGGACTAGCTCTCATACGCAGTATTTT.

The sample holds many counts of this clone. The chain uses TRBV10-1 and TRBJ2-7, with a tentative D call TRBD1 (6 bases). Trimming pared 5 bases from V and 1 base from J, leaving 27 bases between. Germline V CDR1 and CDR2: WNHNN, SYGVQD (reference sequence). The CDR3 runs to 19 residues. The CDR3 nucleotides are TGCGCCAGCAGTTCATCGGGACAAGGCCTCGGGGATTTTTCCTACGAGCAGTACTTC. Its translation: CASSSSGQGLGDFSYEQYF.